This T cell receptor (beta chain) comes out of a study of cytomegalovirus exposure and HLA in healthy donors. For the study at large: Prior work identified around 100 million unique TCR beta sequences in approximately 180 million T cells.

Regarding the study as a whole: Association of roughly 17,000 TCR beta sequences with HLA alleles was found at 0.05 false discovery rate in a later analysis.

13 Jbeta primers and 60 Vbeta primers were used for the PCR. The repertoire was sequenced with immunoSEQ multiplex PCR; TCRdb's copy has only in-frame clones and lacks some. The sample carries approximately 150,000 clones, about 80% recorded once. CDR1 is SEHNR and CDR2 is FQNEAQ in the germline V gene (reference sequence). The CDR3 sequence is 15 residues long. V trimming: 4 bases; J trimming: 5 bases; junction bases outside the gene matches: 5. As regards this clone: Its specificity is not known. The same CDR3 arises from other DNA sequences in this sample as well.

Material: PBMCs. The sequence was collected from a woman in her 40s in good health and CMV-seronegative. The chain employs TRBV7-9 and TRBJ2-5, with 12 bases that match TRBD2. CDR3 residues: CASSSRLAGEETQYF. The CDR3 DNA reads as TGTGCCAGCAGCTCCCGACTAGCGGGAGAGGAGACCCAGTACTTC.